Listed here are 8 T cell receptor beta chains from one sample, sequenced in a study of blood T cell repertoires in COVID-19. Sequencing was performed with immunoSEQ multiplex PCR; in TCRdb, only in-frame clones are kept and a portion is missing. The sample holds 55,000 to 65,000 clones; roughly 84% are singletons and the top ten take 5.1%. The source material was peripheral blood. All receptors derive from an elderly man in a cohort sampled during active COVID-19.

V gene TRBV18 combines with J gene TRBJ1-2; 8 bases fit TRBD1. J gave up 8 bases and V 3 bases, and 2 bases lay outside the gene matches. The V gene's germline CDR1 is KGHSH and CDR2 LQKENI. The CDR3 totals 12 residues. CDR3 sequence reads: CASSPGQGGYTF. Written as DNA, the CDR3 is TGTGCCAGCTCACCTGGACAGGGCGGCTACACCTTC. Complete variable domain (other parts from reference TRBV18 and TRBJ1-2): NAGVMQNPRHLVRRRGQEARLRCSPMKGHSHVYWYRQLPEEGLKFMVYLQKENIIDESGMPKERFSAEFPKEGPSILRIQQVVRGDSAAYFCASSPGQGGYTFGSGTRLTVV.

This chain connects TRBV11-3 to TRBJ2-3; TRBD1 aligns across 8 bases. Germline V gene lookup returns CDR1 SGHNT and CDR2 YENEEA. The V gene end was trimmed by 5 bases and the J gene end by 2 bases; junction bases not matched to a gene: 6. This CDR3 contains 15 residues. CDR3 amino acids: CASSQQGEFTDTQYF. DNA of the CDR3: TGTGCCAGCAGCCAACAGGGGGAGTTCACAGATACGCAGTATTTT.

This clone was counted a few times. The rearrangement uses TRBV5-1 and TRBJ1-2; 9 bases agree with TRBD1. The trim removed 7 bases at V and 0 bases at J, leaving 7 bases unmatched. CDR3 length equals 15 residues. CDR1 SGHRS and CDR2 YFSETQ come from the germline V gene. The CDR3 loop is CASANTGGSNYGYTF. CDR3 nucleotide sequence: TGCGCCAGCGCAAACACAGGGGGCTCTAACTATGGCTACACCTTC.

V is TRBV30 and J is TRBJ1-2; no clear D gene. The germline V and J ends were trimmed by 0 bases and 6 bases, with 8 bases remaining between them. CDR3 length equals 12 residues. Germline V lookup: CDR1 GTSNPN, CDR2 SVGIG (reference sequence). The CDR3 sequence is CAWSVPGHGYTF. The CDR3 coding sequence is TGTGCCTGGAGTGTACCAGGCCATGGCTACACCTTC.

The chain combines TRBV24-1 with TRBJ1-1, with 8 bases that match TRBD1. This CDR3 is built from 13 residues. Germline CDR1 KGHDR, CDR2 SFDVKD. Unmatched junction bases numbered 2, after V lost 2 bases and J lost 7 bases. CDR3 sequence (DNA): TGTGCCACCAGTGATTCGACAGGGGTTGAAGCTTTCTTT. As protein: CATSDSTGVEAFF.

The V call is TRBV19, the J call TRBJ1-5; 8 nucleotides match TRBD1. Germline-derived CDR1 and CDR2 are LNHDA and SQIVND (reference sequence). V was clipped by 7 bases and J by 6 bases; unmatched bases: 8. The CDR3 totals 14 residues. CDR3 sequence: CASNADRVSQPQHF. The CDR3 DNA sequence: TGTGCCAGTAACGCGGACAGGGTGAGTCAGCCCCAGCATTTT.

This clone was observed a single time. The genes are TRBV6-5 and TRBJ1-6; no clear D. Trimming removed 4 bases from V and 7 bases from J, with 8 bases in between. The CDR3 runs to 13 residues. Germline V gives CDR1 MNHEY, CDR2 SVGAGI. CDR3 amino acids: CASSSVMNSPLHF. CDR3 coding DNA: TGTGCCAGCAGTTCGGTAATGAATTCACCCCTCCACTTT.

This clone was observed a single time. The V and J genes are TRBV9 and TRBJ1-5; 9 bases line up with TRBD1. The CDR3 covers 14 residues. CDR1 is SGDLS, CDR2 YYNGEE, per germline. The trim removed 4 bases at V and 5 bases at J, leaving 4 bases unmatched. The CDR3 is CASSMTGGDQPQHF. CDR3 sequence (DNA): TGTGCCAGCAGCATGACAGGGGGTGATCAGCCCCAGCATTTT. Looking up the rest from reference TRBV9 and TRBJ1-5 gives the full variable domain: DSGVTQTPKHLITATGQRVTLRCSPRSGDLSVYWYQQSLDQGLQFLIQYYNGEERAKGNILERFSAQQFPDLHSELNLSSLELGDSALYFCASSMTGGDQPQHFGDGTRLSIL.